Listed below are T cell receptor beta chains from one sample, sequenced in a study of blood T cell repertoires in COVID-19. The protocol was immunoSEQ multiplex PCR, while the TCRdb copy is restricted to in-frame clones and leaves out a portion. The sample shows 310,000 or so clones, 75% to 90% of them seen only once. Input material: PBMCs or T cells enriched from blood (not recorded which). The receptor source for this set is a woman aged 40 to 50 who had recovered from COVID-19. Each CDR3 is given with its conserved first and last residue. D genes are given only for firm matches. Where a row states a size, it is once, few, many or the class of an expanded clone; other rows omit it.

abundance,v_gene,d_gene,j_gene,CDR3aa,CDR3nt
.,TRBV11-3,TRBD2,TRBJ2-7,CASSLRTSGDPYEQYF,TGTGCCAGCAGCTTACGGACTAGCGGGGACCCCTACGAGCAGTACTTC
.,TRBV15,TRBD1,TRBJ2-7,CATSRDDRAEYEQYF,TGTGCCACCAGCAGAGATGACAGGGCAGAGTACGAGCAGTACTTC
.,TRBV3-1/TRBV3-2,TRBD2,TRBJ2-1,CASTPLAGVWNEQFF,TGTGCCAGCACCCCACTAGCGGGAGTTTGGAATGAGCAGTTCTTC
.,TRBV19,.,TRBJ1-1,CASSPNINTEAFF,TGTGCCAGTAGTCCGAACATAAACACTGAAGCTTTCTTT
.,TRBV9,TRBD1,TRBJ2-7,CASSSIGGQGNEQYF,TGTGCCAGCAGCTCAATCGGGGGACAGGGGAACGAGCAGTACTTC
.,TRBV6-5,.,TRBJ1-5,CASSYDRPQPQHF,TGTGCCAGCAGTTACGACAGGCCGCAGCCCCAGCATTTT
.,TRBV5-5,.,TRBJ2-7,CASQSGGYEQYF,TGTGCCAGCCAATCCGGGGGCTACGAGCAGTACTTC
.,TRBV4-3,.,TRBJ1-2,CASSQVYEYEITGLAGDGYTF,TGCGCCAGCAGCCAAGTTTACGAGTATGAGATAACAGGCCTGGCGGGGGATGGCTACACCTTC
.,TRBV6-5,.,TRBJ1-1,CASSYSAANTEAFF,TGTGCCAGCAGTTACTCGGCGGCGAACACTGAAGCTTTCTTT
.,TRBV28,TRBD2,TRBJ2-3,CASSPGLAGFADTQYF,TGTGCCAGCAGCCCGGGACTAGCGGGGTTTGCAGATACGCAGTATTTT
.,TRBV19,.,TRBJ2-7,CASSTPQGKYF,TGTGCCAGTAGTACCCCACAGGGAAAGTACTTC
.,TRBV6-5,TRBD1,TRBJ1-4,CASQGAFTNEKLFF,TGTGCCAGCCAGGGGGCATTCACTAATGAAAAACTGTTTTTT
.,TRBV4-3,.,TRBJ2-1,CASSQDRSSYNEQFF,TGCGCCAGCAGCCAAGATCGGAGCTCCTACAATGAGCAGTTCTTC
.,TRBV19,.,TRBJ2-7,CASSIVAGNMDEQYF,TGTGCCAGTAGTATAGTTGCAGGGAATATGGACGAGCAGTACTTC
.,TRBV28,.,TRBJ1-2,CASSLMGGYYGYTF,TGTGCCAGCAGTTTGATGGGGGGTTACTATGGCTACACCTTC
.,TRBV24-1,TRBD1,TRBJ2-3,CATRMTGEIDTQYF,TGTGCCACCAGAATGACAGGGGAAATAGATACGCAGTATTTT
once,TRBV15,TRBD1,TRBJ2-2,CATSVQGAKRTGELFF,TGTGCCACCAGTGTACAGGGGGCCAAGCGCACCGGGGAGCTGTTTTTT
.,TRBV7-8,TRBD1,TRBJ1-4,CASSQSTGSGEKLFF,TGTGCCAGCAGCCAATCGACAGGGTCGGGTGAAAAACTGTTTTTT
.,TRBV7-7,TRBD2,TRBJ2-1,CASSPGLAGVDEQFF,TGTGCTAGCAGTCCCGGACTAGCGGGAGTCGATGAGCAGTTCTTC
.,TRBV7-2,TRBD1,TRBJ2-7,CASSLASDRGYEQYF,TGTGCCAGCAGCTTAGCTAGTGACAGGGGCTACGAGCAGTACTTC
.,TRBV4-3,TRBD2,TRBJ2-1,CASSPYPYGTSGGEQFF,TGCGCCAGCAGCCCATATCCTTACGGGACTAGTGGGGGTGAGCAGTTCTTC
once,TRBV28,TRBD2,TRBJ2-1,CASLSPGGRRGEQFF,TGTGCCAGCCTCTCTCCCGGCGGGAGGCGAGGGGAGCAGTTCTTC
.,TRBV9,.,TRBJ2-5,CASSPRPGAAETQYF,TGTGCCAGCAGCCCCCGGCCTGGGGCGGCCGAGACCCAGTACTTC
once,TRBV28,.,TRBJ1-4,CASRLSGVREKLFF,TGTGCCAGCAGGCTCTCCGGGGTGAGAGAAAAACTGTTTTTT
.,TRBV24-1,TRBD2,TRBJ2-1,CATSDPFSGGPYNEQFF,TGTGCCACCAGTGACCCGTTTAGCGGGGGGCCCTACAATGAGCAGTTCTTC
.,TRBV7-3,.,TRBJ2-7,CASSFYPGRFYEQYF,TGTGCCAGCAGCTTCTATCCGGGTCGGTTCTACGAGCAGTACTTC
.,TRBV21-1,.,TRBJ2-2,CASSNQRWSSGRNPGAGELFF,TGTGCCAGCAGCAATCAGAGGTGGTCTAGCGGGCGGAACCCGGGGGCCGGGGAGCTGTTTTTT
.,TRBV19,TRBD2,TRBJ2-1,CASSIPASGYNEQFF,TGTGCCAGTAGTATCCCCGCTAGCGGATACAATGAGCAGTTCTTC
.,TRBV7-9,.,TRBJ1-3,CASSPSSGNTIYF,TGTGCCAGCAGCCCGAGCTCTGGAAACACCATATATTTT
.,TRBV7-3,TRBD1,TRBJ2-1,CASSLDKRQGYNEQFF,TGTGCCAGCAGCTTAGACAAGCGACAGGGCTACAATGAGCAGTTCTTC
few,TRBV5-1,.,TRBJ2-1,CASSLVASVEANPFF,TGCGCCAGCAGCTTGGTGGCCAGCGTCGAGGCTAATCCGTTCTTC
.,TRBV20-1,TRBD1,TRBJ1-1,CSASSPTGVGEAFF,TGCAGTGCTAGTAGCCCCACAGGGGTGGGTGAAGCTTTCTTT
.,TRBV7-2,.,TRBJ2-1,CASSLEGMDSFYNEQFF,TGTGCCAGCAGCTTAGAAGGGATGGACAGCTTCTACAATGAGCAGTTCTTC
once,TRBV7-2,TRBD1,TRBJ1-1,CASSPVGTATEAFF,TGTGCCAGCAGCCCGGTGGGGACAGCCACTGAAGCTTTCTTT
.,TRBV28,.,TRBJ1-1,CASSAPKGSTEAFF,TGTGCCAGCAGTGCCCCTAAGGGGTCCACTGAAGCTTTCTTT
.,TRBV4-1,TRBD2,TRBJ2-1,CASSLGLVLNEQFF,TGCGCCAGCAGCCTGGGACTAGTCCTCAATGAGCAGTTCTTC
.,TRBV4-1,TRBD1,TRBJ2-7,CASSQVGQSYEQYF,TGCGCCAGCAGCCAAGTGGGACAGAGTTACGAGCAGTACTTC
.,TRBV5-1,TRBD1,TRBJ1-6,CASSLGWTGEYDSPLHF,TGCGCCAGCAGCTTGGGCTGGACAGGGGAGTATGATTCACCCCTCCACTTT
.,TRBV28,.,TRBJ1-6,CASSERVDRHGSPLHF,TGTGCCAGCAGTGAACGGGTCGACAGGCACGGTTCACCCCTCCACTTT
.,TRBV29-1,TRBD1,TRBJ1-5,CSVGSGTGNQPQHF,TGCAGCGTGGGTTCCGGGACAGGCAATCAGCCCCAGCATTTT
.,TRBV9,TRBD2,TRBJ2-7,CASSVVASGGPYEQYF,TGTGCCAGCAGCGTAGTGGCTAGCGGGGGGCCTTACGAGCAGTACTTC
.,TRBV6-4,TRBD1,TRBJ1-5,CASTGRDRVGGNQPQHF,TGTGCCAGCACCGGCCGGGACAGGGTGGGGGGCAATCAGCCCCAGCATTTT
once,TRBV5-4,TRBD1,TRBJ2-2,CASRRDRRTTGELFF,TGTGCCAGCAGGAGGGACAGGCGAACAACCGGGGAGCTGTTTTTT
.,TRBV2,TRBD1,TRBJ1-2,CASSIRTGGAEGYTF,TGTGCCAGCAGTATACGGACAGGGGGCGCAGAAGGCTACACCTTC
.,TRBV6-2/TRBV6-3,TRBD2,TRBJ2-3,CASSSSGRASDTQYF,TGTGCCAGCAGTTCGAGCGGGAGGGCGTCAGATACGCAGTATTTT
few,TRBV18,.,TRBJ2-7,CASSRTDTYEQYF,TGTGCCAGCTCACGAACCGACACCTACGAGCAGTACTTC
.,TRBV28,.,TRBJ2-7,CASRHDTDYEQYF,TGTGCCAGCAGACACGACACAGACTACGAGCAGTACTTC
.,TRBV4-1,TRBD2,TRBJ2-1,CASSPQGELAAINEQFF,TGCGCCAGCAGCCCCCAGGGTGAACTAGCGGCTATCAATGAGCAGTTCTTC
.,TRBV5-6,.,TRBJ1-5,CASSGRYVNQPQHF,TGTGCCAGCAGCGGGAGGTATGTGAATCAGCCCCAGCATTTT
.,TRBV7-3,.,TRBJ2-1,CASSLNGYPGNEQFF,TGTGCCAGCAGCTTAAATGGTTACCCAGGCAATGAGCAGTTCTTC
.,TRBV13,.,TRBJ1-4,CASSLGRSNEKLFF,TGTGCCAGCAGCTTAGGCAGATCTAATGAAAAACTGTTTTTT
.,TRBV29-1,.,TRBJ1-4,CSVVEGATNEKLFF,TGCAGCGTTGTGGAGGGAGCAACTAATGAAAAACTGTTTTTT
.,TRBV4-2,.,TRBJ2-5,CASSQVHASETQYF,TGTGCCAGCAGCCAAGTTCATGCGTCGGAGACCCAGTACTTC
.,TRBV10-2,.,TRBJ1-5,CASTEAGTNQPQHF,TGCGCCAGCACCGAAGCGGGGACGAATCAGCCCCAGCATTTT